The entry below describes one T cell receptor (beta chain). In its sample, this clonotype was seen many times. Its antigen is unknown. Per-base qualities were not stored, and no clone one base away is much larger. This record belongs to a study of T-cell memory formation after mild COVID-19 (dated by TCRdb to the early 2020s). The study in broad terms: Most TCR sequence clusters were specific to one of the two donors. Longitudinal TCRalpha and TCRbeta repertoire sequencing tracked T-cell clones expanding and contracting after mild COVID-19 in two donors. The cohort was made up of two young adult volunteers, one female and one male, who were previously healthy.

Ficoll-Paque density gradient centrifugation was the method used to isolate PBMCs. Sequencing used an Illumina NovaSeq 6000. Using 5'RACE with constant-segment primers, TCRalpha and TCRbeta cDNA libraries were constructed, with sample barcodes and unique molecular identifiers added in the process. Trizol reagent was used to extract RNA from every sample. Libraries were amplified in two PCR steps, with a second sample barcode and Illumina TruSeq adapters added in the second step. The libraries were sequenced on an Illumina NovaSeq using 2 x 150 bp paired-end reads. Regarding the original processing steps: Reads were demultiplexed and collapsed into UMI-guided consensus sequences with migec v1.2.7. Using mixcr v2.1.11, UMI consensuses were aligned to TRA and TRB V and J templates and then assembled into clonotypes. A clonotype was counted as expanded or contracted only if both edgeR and NoisET called the change significant, with noise models trained on biological replicates. For edgeR calls, a false discovery rate-adjusted p below 0.01 and a log2 fold-change threshold of 1 were applied. PCA with hierarchical clustering of max-normalized trajectories of the 1000 most abundant clonotypes was used as exploratory dynamics analysis. Each responding clone was given a CD4 or CD8 phenotype based on the CD4+ and CD8+ repertoires, which had been sequenced separately. TCRdb trimmed the raw reads at Q25, called clones with MiXCR and kept productive beta chains. Entries are consolidated by CDR3 protein sequence, retaining the most common genes and DNA. None of the V and J calls come from the authors' own analysis; TCRdb made them. For this sample the table gives tens of thousands of distinct CDR3 sequences, of which about 15% were detected only once. 1.2% to 1.5% of the sample lies in the top ten.

Summary of the overall study and its limitations: The study included only a couple of mild cases, and larger cohorts that include severe cases with pre-infection samples were judged to be necessary. Some responding clones were detected in pre-infection memory, suggesting pre-existing cross-reactive memory T cells joined the SARS-CoV-2 response. Whether the second-wave clones peaking on day 37 were SARS-CoV-2 specific was not confirmed. Contracting CD4+ clones turned up mainly in the CM and EM memory subsets, whereas EMRA was where CD8+ clones were enriched. Clones contracting from day 15 to 85 had balanced CD4/CD8 phenotypes, while a second wave expanding from day 15 to 37 was biased towards CD4+.

As encoded in the germline V gene, CDR1 is KGHSH while CDR2 is LQKENI. Trimming takes 6 bases off V and 5 bases off J; junction bases not matched to a gene: 3. The CDR3 starts with the cysteine, ends with the phenylalanine, and has 13 residues. This entry keeps only the CDR3 DNA: 39 bases, framed from base 1. This clonotype originated in an adult who had mild COVID-19 (a few samples of this study predate the infection). The sample titles of this study are shuffled in the database, so cell type and time point are left out. The chain couples TRBV18 to TRBJ2-5; 10 of the junction bases match TRBD1. The sequenced sample consisted of PBMCs or a T cell subset sorted from them (not recorded which). The CDR3 region has the sequence CASSQGQGETQYF. The DNA sequence is TGTGCCAGCTCCCAGGGACAGGGGGAGACCCAGTACTTC.